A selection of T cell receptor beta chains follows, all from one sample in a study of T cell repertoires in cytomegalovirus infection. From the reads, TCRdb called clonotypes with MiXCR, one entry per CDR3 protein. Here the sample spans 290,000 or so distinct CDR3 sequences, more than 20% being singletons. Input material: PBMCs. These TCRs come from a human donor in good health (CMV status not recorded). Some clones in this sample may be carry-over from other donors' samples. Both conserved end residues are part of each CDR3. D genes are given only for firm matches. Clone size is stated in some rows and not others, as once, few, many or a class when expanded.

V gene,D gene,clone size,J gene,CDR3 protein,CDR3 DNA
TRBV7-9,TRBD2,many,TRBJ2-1,CASSLRLAGYEQFF,TGTGCCAGCAGCTTACGGCTAGCGGGATATGAGCAGTTCTTC
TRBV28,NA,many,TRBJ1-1,CASSLGPGNTEAFF,TGTGCCAGCAGTTTAGGCCCGGGTAACACTGAAGCTTTCTTT
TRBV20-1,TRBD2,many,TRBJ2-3,CSANPGTSGSDTQYF,TGCAGTGCGAATCCCGGGACTAGCGGGAGCGATACGCAGTATTTT
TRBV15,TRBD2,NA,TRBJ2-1,CATSRVSGSSYNEQFF,TGTGCCACCAGCAGGGTGAGCGGGAGCTCCTACAATGAGCAGTTCTTC
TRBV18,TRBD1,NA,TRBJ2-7,CASSPETGGYEQYF,TGTGCCAGCTCACCAGAGACAGGGGGCTACGAGCAGTACTTC
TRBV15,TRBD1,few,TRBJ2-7,CATSRDAPGTGFSYEQYF,TGTGCCACCAGCAGAGATGCCCCTGGGACAGGGTTCTCCTACGAGCAGTACTTC
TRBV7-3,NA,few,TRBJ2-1,CASSGTSSSYNEQFF,TGTGCCAGCAGCGGAACTAGCAGCTCCTACAATGAGCAGTTCTTC
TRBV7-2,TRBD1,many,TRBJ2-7,CASSLTGQSSYEQYF,TGTGCCAGCAGCTTGACAGGGCAGAGCTCCTACGAGCAGTACTTC
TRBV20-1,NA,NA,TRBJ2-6,CSASPIGGAGANVLTF,TGCAGTGCTAGCCCCATCGGGGGAGCCGGGGCCAACGTCCTGACTTTC
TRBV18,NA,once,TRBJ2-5,CASSPQQSKETQYF,TGTGCCAGCTCACCACAACAGAGTAAGGAGACCCAGTACTTC